This entry lists 3 T cell receptor beta chains sequenced from one sample in a study of graft-versus-host responses after intestinal transplantation. Profiled with immunoSEQ multiplex PCR; TCRdb holds only in-frame clones, not every one. The sample shows around 120,000 clones, about nine tenths of them seen only once. For these TCRs, the target antigens are not known. The material was unstimulated CD4+ T cells sorted from spleen or lymph node cells, obtained before intestinal transplant. All receptors come from a human donor who received an intestinal transplant.

The chain has TRBV2 and TRBJ2-7; perhaps TRBD1 as D (6 bases). The CDR3 has 13 residues. Trimming took off 3 bases at V and 6 bases at J, with 12 bases between the two ends. Germline V CDR1 and CDR2: SNHLY, FYNNEI. CDR3 in DNA: TGTGCCAGCAGTGAGCTTCAGGGGTTCGAGCAGTACTTC. Encoded protein: CASSELQGFEQYF.

The chain carries TRBV5-1 and TRBJ2-1; 10 bases agree with TRBD1. Germline-derived CDR1 and CDR2 are SGHRS and YFSETQ. The CDR3 runs to 15 residues. Trimming took 4 bases from V and 8 from J; bases not matched to a gene: 9. CDR3 nucleotide sequence: TGCGCCAGCAGCGAGACCGGGACAGGGGAGGATGAGCAGTTCTTC. Protein: CASSETGTGEDEQFF.

The V and J genes are TRBV30 and TRBJ2-3; unclear D gene. Trimming removed 0 bases from V and 1 base from J, with 17 bases in between. The CDR3 loop spans 17 amino acids. Germline V lookup: CDR1 GTSNPN, CDR2 SVGIG (reference sequence). As DNA, the CDR3 is TGTGCCTGGAGTGTATTCAGAATAGCAAGGCGCACAGATACGCAGTATTTT. Protein: CAWSVFRIARRTDTQYF.